The rows below give T cell receptor beta chains drawn from one sample of a study of T-cell reconstitution after alpha-beta-depleted transplantation in children. TCRdb reprocessed the PCR reads with MiXCR, giving one entry per CDR3 protein. The sample lists under 750,000 distinct CDR3 sequences; around 23% were seen once. The sequences come from PBMCs, mostly from graft donor cells, collected 360 days after TCRalphabeta/CD19-depleted stem cell transplant. These receptors all come from a boy under three years old who had a stem cell transplant for acute myeloid leukemia, so the T cells may come from the graft donor. Each CDR3 is given with its conserved first and last residue. Fields, in order: V gene, clone size, D gene, J gene, CDR3 DNA, CDR3 protein. The D gene is left open where the match is weak. Expanded clones get a size class; other rows say once, few or many, or leave the size out.

v_gene: TRBV20-1; abundance: -; d_gene: -; j_gene: TRBJ2-4; CDR3nt: TGCAGTGGGGTGGGCAACGAAAACATTCAGTACTTC; CDR3aa: CSGVGNENIQYF
v_gene: TRBV9; abundance: -; d_gene: TRBD2; j_gene: TRBJ2-3; CDR3nt: TGTGCCAGCAGCGTAGTAGCGGGACCAATAACAGATACGCAGTATTTT; CDR3aa: CASSVVAGPITDTQYF
v_gene: TRBV29-1; abundance: many; d_gene: -; j_gene: TRBJ2-3; CDR3nt: TGCAGCCTAAACTGGGAGCTGGGCACCAGCACAGATACGCAGTATTTT; CDR3aa: CSLNWELGTSTDTQYF
v_gene: TRBV28; abundance: many; d_gene: TRBD2; j_gene: TRBJ2-3; CDR3nt: TGTGCCAGCAAGTCGGTCGGGGGGGCCCTCACAGATACGCAGTATTTT; CDR3aa: CASKSVGGALTDTQYF
v_gene: TRBV5-1; abundance: -; d_gene: -; j_gene: TRBJ2-3; CDR3nt: TGCGCCAGCAGCTTGGACGACCGCCCCACAGATACGCAGTATTTT; CDR3aa: CASSLDDRPTDTQYF
v_gene: TRBV5-6; abundance: -; d_gene: -; j_gene: TRBJ2-1; CDR3nt: TGTGCCAGCAGCCGCCCTGACTACTACAATGAGCAGTTCTTC; CDR3aa: CASSRPDYYNEQFF
v_gene: TRBV12-3/TRBV12-4; abundance: many; d_gene: TRBD1; j_gene: TRBJ1-2; CDR3nt: TGTGCCAGCAGTACAGGGGGCTACAACTATGGCTACACCTTC; CDR3aa: CASSTGGYNYGYTF
v_gene: TRBV12-3/TRBV12-4; abundance: -; d_gene: TRBD2; j_gene: TRBJ2-3; CDR3nt: TGTGCCAGCACACCGGGGGAGGGTACAGATACGCAGTATTTT; CDR3aa: CASTPGEGTDTQYF
v_gene: TRBV7-9; abundance: few; d_gene: TRBD1; j_gene: TRBJ1-2; CDR3nt: TGTGCCAGCAGCCAAGCAATCCAGGGGGGAAATGGCTACACCTTC; CDR3aa: CASSQAIQGGNGYTF
v_gene: TRBV3-1; abundance: many; d_gene: -; j_gene: TRBJ2-1; CDR3nt: TGTGCCAGCAGCTCTACCCAGGGATATCCCTACAATGAGCAGTTCTTC; CDR3aa: CASSSTQGYPYNEQFF
v_gene: TRBV20-1; abundance: many; d_gene: -; j_gene: TRBJ2-1; CDR3nt: TGCAGTGCTAGTCAAGATGAGCAGTTCTTC; CDR3aa: CSASQDEQFF
v_gene: TRBV15; abundance: -; d_gene: -; j_gene: TRBJ2-2; CDR3nt: TGTGCCACCCGATTGCCAGGAGGTAGAACTCCCGGGGAGCTGTTTTTT; CDR3aa: CATRLPGGRTPGELFF
v_gene: TRBV5-1; abundance: few; d_gene: -; j_gene: TRBJ1-1; CDR3nt: TGCGCCAGCAGCCCGGACCCAGAGATGAACACTGAAGCTTTCTTT; CDR3aa: CASSPDPEMNTEAFF
v_gene: TRBV20-1; abundance: -; d_gene: -; j_gene: TRBJ1-2; CDR3nt: TGCAGTGCCAGCCCGGACTATGGCTACACCTTC; CDR3aa: CSASPDYGYTF
v_gene: TRBV18; abundance: many; d_gene: -; j_gene: TRBJ2-7; CDR3nt: TGTGCCAGCTCACCTAGGTCCGTTGCCGACGAGCAGTACTTC; CDR3aa: CASSPRSVADEQYF